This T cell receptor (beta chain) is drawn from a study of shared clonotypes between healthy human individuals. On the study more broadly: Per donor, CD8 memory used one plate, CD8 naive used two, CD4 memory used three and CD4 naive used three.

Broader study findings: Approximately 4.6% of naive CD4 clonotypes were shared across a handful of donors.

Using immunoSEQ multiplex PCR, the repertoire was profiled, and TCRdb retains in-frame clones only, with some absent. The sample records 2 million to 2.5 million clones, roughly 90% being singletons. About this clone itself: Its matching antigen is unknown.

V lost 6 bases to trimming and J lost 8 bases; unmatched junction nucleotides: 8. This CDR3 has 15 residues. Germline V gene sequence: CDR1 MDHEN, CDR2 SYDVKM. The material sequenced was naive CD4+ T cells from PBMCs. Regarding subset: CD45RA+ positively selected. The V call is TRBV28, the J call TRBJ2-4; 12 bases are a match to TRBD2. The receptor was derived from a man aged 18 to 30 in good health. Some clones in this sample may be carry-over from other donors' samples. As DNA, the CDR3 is TGTGCCAGCAGCCCCCGGCTAGCGGGAGGGCACATTCAGTACTTC. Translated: CASSPRLAGGHIQYF.